This TCR beta chain was captured in a study of monozygotic twins with inflammatory bowel disease. General study results and limits: Researchers report that IBD patients shared fewer clonotypes with others than healthy twins, especially amid disease activity.

Concerning this clonotype: Its antigen is not known.

TCRdb reprocessed the 5' RACE reads and keeps a single row for each CDR3 protein, giving no DNA. The sample yields just under 45,000 distinct CDR3 sequences, of which the top ten take up approximately 5.8%. Sequencing was done on a sample of blood. This TCR was sampled from a human donor with ulcerative colitis or Crohn's disease, or a healthy co-twin of an affected twin (not recorded which).

The CDR3: CASSYLAGVNNEQFF. The chain combines TRBV28 with TRBJ2-1; TCRdb names TRBD2, which stays unverified in the absence of DNA. Germline V lookup: CDR1 MDHEN, CDR2 SYDVKM. The CDR3 totals 15 residues.